This section outlines one T cell receptor beta chain sequence together with its context. This sample is drawn from a study of blood T cell repertoires in COVID-19. For the study at large: Spain, Italy and the United States supplied samples that represented acute and convalescent COVID-19. Nucleic acid was either cDNA or gDNA, and it came from T cells, B-cell-depleted T cells, or PBMCs.

The CDR3 length is 15 residues. V gave up 2 bases and J gave up 6 bases, with 14 bases separating them. CDR1 is LGHNA and CDR2 is YSLEER in the germline V gene. Original processing notes: It was from reference gene primer amplification that nucleated cell counts were estimated. Produced via immunoSEQ multiplex PCR; TCRdb's table is partial and in-frame only. V and J calls and clone size follow that table, whereas D and trimming were derived from the DNA. The sample consists of some 150,000 clones, around 80% of them appearing once. This clonotype was sampled from a man between 60 and 75 years old with active or convalescent COVID-19. V is TRBV4-3 and J is TRBJ1-5, with D possibly matching TRBD1 (6 bases). Sequencing input: peripheral blood. The CDR3 loop reads CASSQFTGTGQPQHF. The CDR3 nucleotides are TGCGCCAGCAGCCAATTTACAGGGACCGGTCAGCCCCAGCATTTT.